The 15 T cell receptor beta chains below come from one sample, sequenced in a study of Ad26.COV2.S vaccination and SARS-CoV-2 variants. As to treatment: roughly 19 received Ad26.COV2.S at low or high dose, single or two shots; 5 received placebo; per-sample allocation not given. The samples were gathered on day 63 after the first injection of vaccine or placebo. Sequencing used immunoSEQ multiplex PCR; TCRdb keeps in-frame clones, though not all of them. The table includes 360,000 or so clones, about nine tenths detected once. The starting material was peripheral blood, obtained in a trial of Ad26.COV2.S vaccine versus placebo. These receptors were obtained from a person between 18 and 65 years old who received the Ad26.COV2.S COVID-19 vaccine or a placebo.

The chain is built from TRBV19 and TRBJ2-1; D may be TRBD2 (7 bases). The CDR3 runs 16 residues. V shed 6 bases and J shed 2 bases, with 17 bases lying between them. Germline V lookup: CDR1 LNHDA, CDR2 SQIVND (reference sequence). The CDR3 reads CASSVGGGAPYNEQFF. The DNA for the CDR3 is TGTGCCAGTAGCGTCGGTGGGGGGGCCCCCTACAATGAGCAGTTCTTC. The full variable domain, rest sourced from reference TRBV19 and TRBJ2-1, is DGGITQSPKYLFRKEGQNVTLSCEQNLNHDAMYWYRQDPGQGLRLIYYSQIVNDFQKGDIAEGYSVSREKKESFPLTVTSAQKNPTAFYLCASSVGGGAPYNEQFFGPGTRLTVL.

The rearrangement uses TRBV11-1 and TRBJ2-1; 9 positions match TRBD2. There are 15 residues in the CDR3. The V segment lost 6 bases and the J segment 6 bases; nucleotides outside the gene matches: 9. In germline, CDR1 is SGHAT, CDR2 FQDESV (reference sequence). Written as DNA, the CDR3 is TGTGCCAGCAGGAAAAGCGGGGGGACTTCCAATGAGCAGTTCTTC. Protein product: CASRKSGGTSNEQFF.

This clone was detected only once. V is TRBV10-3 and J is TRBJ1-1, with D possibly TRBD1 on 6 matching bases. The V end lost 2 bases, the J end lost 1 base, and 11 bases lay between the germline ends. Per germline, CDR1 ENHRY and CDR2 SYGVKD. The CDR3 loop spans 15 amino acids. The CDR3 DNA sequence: TGTGCCATCAGTGAGAAGGGGGGGGAGAACACTGAAGCTTTCTTT. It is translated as CAISEKGGENTEAFF.

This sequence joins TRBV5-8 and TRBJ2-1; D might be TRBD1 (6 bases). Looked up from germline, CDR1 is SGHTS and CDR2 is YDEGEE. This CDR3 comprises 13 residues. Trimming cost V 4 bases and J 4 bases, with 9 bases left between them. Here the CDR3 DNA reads TGTGCCAGCAGCACGGGACAATACAATGAGCAGTTCTTC. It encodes CASSTGQYNEQFF.

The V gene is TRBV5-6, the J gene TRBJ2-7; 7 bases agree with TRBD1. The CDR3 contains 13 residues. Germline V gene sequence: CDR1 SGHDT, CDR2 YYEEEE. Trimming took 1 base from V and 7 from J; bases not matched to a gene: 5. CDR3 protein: CASSLKGQSEQYF. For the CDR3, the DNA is TGTGCCAGCAGCTTGAAGGGACAGAGTGAGCAGTACTTC.

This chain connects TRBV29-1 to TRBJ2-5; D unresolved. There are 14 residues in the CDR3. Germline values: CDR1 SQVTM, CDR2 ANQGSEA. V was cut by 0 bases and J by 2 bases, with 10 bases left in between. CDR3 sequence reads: CSVEEGRAQETQYF. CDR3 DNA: TGCAGCGTTGAAGAGGGAAGGGCTCAAGAGACCCAGTACTTC.

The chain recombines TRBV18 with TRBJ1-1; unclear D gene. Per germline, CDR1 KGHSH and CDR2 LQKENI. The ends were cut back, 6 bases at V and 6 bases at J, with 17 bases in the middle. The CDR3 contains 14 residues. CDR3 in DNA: TGTGCCAGCTCGATTGGTAGGGTGCGCGCTGAAGCTTTCTTT. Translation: CASSIGRVRAEAFF.

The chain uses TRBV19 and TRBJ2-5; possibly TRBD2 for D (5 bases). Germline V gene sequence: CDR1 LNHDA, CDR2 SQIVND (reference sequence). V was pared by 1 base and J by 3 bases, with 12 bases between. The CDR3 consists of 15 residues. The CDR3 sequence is CASSIVERVKETQYF. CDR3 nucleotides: TGTGCCAGTAGTATAGTAGAGAGGGTGAAAGAGACCCAGTACTTC.

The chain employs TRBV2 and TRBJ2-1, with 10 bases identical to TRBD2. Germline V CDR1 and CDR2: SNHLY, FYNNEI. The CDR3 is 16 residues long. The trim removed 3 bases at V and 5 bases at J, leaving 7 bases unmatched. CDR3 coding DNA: TGTGCCAGCAGTGATAGCAAGCGGGGGGGCAACAATGAGCAGTTCTTC. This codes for CASSDSKRGGNNEQFF. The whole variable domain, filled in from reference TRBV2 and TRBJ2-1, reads EPEVTQTPSHQVTQMGQEVILRCVPISNHLYFYWYRQILGQKVEFLVSFYNNEISEKSEIFDDQFSVERPDGSNFTLKIRSTKLEDSAMYFCASSDSKRGGNNEQFFGPGTRLTVL.

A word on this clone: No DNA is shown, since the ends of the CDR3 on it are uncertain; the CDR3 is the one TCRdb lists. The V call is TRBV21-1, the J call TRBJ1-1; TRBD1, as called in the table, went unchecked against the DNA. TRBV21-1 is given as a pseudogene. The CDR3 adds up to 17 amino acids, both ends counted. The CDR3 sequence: CASSKALDKGVNTEAFF.

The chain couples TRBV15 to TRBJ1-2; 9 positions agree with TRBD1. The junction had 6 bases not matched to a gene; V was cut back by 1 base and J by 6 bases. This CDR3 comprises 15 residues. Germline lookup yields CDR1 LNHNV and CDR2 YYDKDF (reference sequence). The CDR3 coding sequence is TGTGCCACCAGCAGAGTGTACAGGGGGCAGGATGGCTACACCTTC. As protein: CATSRVYRGQDGYTF.

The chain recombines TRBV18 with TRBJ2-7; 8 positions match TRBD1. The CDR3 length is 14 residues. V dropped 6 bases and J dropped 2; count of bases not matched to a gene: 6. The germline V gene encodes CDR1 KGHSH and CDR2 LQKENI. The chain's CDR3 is CASSPGQAPYEQYF. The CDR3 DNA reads TGTGCCAGCTCCCCGGGACAGGCACCCTACGAGCAGTACTTC.

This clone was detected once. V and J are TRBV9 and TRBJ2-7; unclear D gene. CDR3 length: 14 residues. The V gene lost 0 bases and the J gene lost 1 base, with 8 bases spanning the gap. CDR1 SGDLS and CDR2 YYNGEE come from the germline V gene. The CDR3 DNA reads TGTGCCAGCAGCGTAGATTTGCGGTCCTACGAGCAGTACTTC. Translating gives CASSVDLRSYEQYF.

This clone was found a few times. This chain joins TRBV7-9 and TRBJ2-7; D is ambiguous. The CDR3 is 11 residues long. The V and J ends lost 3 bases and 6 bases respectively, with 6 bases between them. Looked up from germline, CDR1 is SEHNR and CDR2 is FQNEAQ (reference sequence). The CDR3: CASSFGGEQYF. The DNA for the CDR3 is TGTGCCAGCAGCTTTGGTGGCGAGCAGTACTTC. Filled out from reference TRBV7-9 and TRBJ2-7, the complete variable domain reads DTGVSQNPRHKITKRGQNVTFRCDPISEHNRLYWYRQTLGQGPEFLTYFQNEAQLEKSRLLSDRFSAERPKGSFSTLEIQRTEQGDSAMYLCASSFGGEQYFGPGTRLTVT.

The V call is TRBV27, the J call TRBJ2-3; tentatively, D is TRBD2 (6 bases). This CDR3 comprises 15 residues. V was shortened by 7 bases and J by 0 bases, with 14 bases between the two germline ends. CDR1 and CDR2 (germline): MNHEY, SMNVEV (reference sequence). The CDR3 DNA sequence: TGTGCCAGCATCCCCACTAGCTCTAGCACAGATACGCAGTATTTT. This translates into CASIPTSSSTDTQYF.